The T cell receptor (beta chain) described here comes from a study of CD8 T cells in Susac syndrome. Overall study findings and caveats: The authors acknowledged that their TCR sequencing and HLA analysis involved a relatively small number of individuals.

Reverse transcription of roughly 0.45 to 1 ug RNA was performed with random hexamers. The CDR3 of TCR beta was amplified by immunoSEQ multiplex PCR across 54 Vbeta and 13 Jbeta. Each CDR3 protein gets one entry after TCRdb re-called the immunoSEQ multiplex PCR reads with MiXCR. The sample includes a few hundred thousand distinct CDR3 sequences, about 90% of them seen just once. Treatment-naive patients with stable or active relapsing-remitting disease were the multiple sclerosis controls. A note on this clonotype: Antigen: not known.

The CDR3 spans 18 residues. V trimming: 4 bases; J trimming: 2 bases; junction bases outside the gene matches: 13. From germline, CDR1 is SNHLY and CDR2 FYNNEI. The receptor's source is a human donor with multiple sclerosis. Sequencing input: CD4+ T cells from PBMCs. The chain couples TRBV2 to TRBJ1-5, with 8 nucleotides matching TRBD1. The CDR3 here is CASSGWTGWNSGNQPQHF. CDR3 coding DNA: TGTGCCAGCAGTGGGTGGACAGGGTGGAATAGTGGCAATCAGCCCCAGCATTTT. Variable domain in full (rest from reference TRBV2 and TRBJ1-5): EPEVTQTPSHQVTQMGQEVILRCVPISNHLYFYWYRQILGQKVEFLVSFYNNEISEKSEIFDDQFSVERPDGSNFTLKIRSTKLEDSAMYFCASSGWTGWNSGNQPQHFGDGTRLSIL.